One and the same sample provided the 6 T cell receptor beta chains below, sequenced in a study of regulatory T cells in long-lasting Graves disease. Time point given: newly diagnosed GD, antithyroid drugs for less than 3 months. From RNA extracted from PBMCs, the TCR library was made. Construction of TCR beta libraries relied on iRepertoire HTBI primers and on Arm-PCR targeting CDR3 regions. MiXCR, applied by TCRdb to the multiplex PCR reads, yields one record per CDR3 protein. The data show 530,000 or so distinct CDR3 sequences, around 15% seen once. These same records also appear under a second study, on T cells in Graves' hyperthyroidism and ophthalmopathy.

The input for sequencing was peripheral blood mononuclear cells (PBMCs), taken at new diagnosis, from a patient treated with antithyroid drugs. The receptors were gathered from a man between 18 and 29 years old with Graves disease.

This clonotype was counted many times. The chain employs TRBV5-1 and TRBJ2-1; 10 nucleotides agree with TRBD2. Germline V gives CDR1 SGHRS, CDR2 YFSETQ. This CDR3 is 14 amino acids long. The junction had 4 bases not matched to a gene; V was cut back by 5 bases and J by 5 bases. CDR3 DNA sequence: TGCGCCAGCAGGGGACTAGCGCCAAACAATGAGCAGTTCTTC. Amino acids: CASRGLAPNNEQFF.

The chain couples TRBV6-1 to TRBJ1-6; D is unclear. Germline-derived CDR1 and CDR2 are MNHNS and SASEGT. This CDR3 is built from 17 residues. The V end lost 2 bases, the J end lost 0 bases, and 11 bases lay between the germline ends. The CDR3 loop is CASSEIGRYSYNSPLHF. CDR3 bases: TGTGCCAGCAGTGAAATAGGGCGCTACTCCTATAATTCACCCCTCCACTTT.

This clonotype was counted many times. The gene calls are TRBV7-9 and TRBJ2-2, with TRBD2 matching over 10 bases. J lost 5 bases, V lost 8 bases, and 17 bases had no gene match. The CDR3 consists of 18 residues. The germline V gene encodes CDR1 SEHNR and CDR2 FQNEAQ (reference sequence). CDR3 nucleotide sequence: TGTGCCAGCCATTCCGCCGGACTAGCGGACCGGCGGACCGGGGAGCTGTTTTTT. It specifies CASHSAGLADRRTGELFF.

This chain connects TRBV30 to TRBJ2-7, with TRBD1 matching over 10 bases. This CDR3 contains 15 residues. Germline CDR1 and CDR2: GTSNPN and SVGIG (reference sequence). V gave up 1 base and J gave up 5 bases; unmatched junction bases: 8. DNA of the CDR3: TGTGCCTGGAGTGGATCCGGGACAGGGGAACACGAGCAGTACTTC. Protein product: CAWSGSGTGEHEQYF.

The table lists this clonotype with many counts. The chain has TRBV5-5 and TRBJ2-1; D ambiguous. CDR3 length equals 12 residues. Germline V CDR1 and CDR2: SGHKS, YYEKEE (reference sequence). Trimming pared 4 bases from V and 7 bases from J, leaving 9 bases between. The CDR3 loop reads CASSGLRNEQFF. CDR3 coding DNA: TGTGCCAGCAGCGGTCTTAGGAATGAGCAGTTCTTC.

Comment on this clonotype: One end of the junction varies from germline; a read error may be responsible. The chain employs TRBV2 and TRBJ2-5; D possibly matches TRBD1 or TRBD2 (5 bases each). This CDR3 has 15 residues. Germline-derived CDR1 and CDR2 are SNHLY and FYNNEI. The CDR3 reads CASSQTIGAQETQYF. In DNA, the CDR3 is TGCGCCAGCAGCCAAACAATCGGGGCTCAAGAGACCCAGTACTTC. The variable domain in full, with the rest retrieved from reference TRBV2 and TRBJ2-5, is EPEVTQTPSHQVTQMGQEVILRCVPISNHLYFYWYRQILGQKVEFLVSFYNNEISEKSEIFDDQFSVERPDGSNFTLKIRSTKLEDSAMYFCASSQTIGAQETQYFGPGTRLLVL.